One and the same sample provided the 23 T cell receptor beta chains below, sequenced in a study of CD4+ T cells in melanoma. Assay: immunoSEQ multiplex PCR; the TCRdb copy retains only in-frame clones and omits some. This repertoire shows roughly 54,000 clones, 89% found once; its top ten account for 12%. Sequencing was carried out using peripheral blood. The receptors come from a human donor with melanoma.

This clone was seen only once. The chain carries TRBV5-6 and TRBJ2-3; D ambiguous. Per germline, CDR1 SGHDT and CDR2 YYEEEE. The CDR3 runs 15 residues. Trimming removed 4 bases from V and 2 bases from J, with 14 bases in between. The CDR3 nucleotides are TGTGCCAGCAGCACCCCCGGGTACTACACAGATACGCAGTATTTT. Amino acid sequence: CASSTPGYYTDTQYF.

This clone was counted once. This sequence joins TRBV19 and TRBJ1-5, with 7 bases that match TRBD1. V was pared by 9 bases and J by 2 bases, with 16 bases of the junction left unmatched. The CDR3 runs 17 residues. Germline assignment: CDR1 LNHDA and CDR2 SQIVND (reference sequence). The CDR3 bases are TGTGCCAGCGGATCCAGGGACAGACTTTATGGCAATCAGCCCCAGCATTTT. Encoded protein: CASGSRDRLYGNQPQHF.

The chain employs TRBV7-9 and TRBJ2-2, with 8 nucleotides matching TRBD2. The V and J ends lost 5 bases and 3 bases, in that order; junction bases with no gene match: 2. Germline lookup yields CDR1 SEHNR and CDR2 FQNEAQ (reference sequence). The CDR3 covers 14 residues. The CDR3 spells CASSPREDTGELFF. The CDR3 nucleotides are TGTGCCAGCAGCCCGCGGGAGGACACCGGGGAGCTGTTTTTT. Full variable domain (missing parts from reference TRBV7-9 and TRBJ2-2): DTGVSQNPRHKITKRGQNVTFRCDPISEHNRLYWYRQTLGQGPEFLTYFQNEAQLEKSRLLSDRFSAERPKGSFSTLEIQRTEQGDSAMYLCASSPREDTGELFFGEGSRLTVL.

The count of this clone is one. The CDR3 is CASSLPRETYEQYF. The CDR3 DNA is TGTGCCAGCAGCTTACCCCGGGAGACCTACGAGCAGTACTTC. J is TRBJ2-7 and V is TRBV7-9, with D perhaps matching TRBD2 (6 bases). The CDR3 totals 14 residues. V was trimmed by 2 bases and J by 2 bases, leaving 10 bases between them. Germline V lookup: CDR1 SEHNR, CDR2 FQNEAQ (reference sequence).

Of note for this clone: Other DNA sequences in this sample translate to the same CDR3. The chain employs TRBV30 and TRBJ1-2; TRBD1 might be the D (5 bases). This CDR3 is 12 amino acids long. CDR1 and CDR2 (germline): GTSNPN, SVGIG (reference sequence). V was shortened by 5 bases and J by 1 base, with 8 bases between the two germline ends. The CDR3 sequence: CAWVGDNYGYTF. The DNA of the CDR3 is TGTGCCTGGGTAGGGGATAACTATGGCTACACCTTC.

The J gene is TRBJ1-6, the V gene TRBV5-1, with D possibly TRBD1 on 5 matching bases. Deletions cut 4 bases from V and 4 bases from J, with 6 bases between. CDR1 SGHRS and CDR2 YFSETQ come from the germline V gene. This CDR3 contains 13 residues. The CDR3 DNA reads TGCGCCAGCAGCAGGGGATATAATTCACCCCTCCACTTT. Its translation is CASSRGYNSPLHF.

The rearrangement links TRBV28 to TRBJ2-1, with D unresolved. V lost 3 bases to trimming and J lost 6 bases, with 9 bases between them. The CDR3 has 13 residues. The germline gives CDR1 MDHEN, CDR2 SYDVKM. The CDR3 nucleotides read TGTGCCAGCAGTTTCCTAGTAGGCAATGAGCAGTTCTTC. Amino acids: CASSFLVGNEQFF.

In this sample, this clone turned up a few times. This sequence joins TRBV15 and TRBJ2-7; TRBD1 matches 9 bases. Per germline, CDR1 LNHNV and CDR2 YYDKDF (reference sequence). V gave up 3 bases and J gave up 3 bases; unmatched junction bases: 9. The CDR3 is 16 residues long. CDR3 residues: CATSREPGQGDYEQYF. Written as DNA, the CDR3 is TGTGCCACCAGCAGGGAACCGGGACAGGGCGACTACGAGCAGTACTTC.

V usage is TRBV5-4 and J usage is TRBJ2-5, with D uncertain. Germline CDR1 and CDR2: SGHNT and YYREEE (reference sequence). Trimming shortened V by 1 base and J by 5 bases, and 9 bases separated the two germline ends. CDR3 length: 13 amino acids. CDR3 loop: CASSLKGGETQYF. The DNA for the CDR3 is TGTGCCAGCAGCTTGAAGGGCGGTGAGACCCAGTACTTC.

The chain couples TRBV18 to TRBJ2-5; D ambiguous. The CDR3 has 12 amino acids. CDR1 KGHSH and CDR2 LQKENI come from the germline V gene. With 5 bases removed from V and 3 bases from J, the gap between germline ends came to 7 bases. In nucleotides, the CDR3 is TGTGCCAGCTCATCTCAAAAAGAGACCCAGTACTTC. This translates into CASSSQKETQYF.

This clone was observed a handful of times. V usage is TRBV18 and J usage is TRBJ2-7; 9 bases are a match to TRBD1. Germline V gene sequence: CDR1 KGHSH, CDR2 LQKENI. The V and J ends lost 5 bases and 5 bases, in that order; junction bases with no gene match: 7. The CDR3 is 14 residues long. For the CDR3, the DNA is TGTGCCAGCTCAGCACAGGGGGCTGGAGACGAGCAGTACTTC. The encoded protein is CASSAQGAGDEQYF.

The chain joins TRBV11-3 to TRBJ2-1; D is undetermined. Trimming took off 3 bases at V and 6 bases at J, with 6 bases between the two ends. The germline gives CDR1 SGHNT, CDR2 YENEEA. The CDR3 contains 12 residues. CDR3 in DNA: TGTGCCAGCAGCTTCTATAGCAATGAGCAGTTCTTC. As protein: CASSFYSNEQFF.

CDR3 sequence (DNA): TGTGCCAGCAGCTTACAGGGGAACACTGAAGCTTTCTTT. This sequence encodes CASSLQGNTEAFF. The chain links TRBV5-4 to TRBJ1-1; a possible D gene is TRBD1 (6 bases). Deletions cut 2 bases from V and 1 base from J, with 6 bases between. CDR1 and CDR2 (germline): SGHNT, YYREEE (reference sequence). The CDR3 spans 13 residues.

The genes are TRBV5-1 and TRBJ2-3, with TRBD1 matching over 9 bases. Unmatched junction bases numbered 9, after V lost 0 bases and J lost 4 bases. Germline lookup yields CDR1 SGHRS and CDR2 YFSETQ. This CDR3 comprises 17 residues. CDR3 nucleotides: TGCGCCAGCAGCTTGGCGGACAGGGGAGGAATGGCAGATACGCAGTATTTT. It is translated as CASSLADRGGMADTQYF.

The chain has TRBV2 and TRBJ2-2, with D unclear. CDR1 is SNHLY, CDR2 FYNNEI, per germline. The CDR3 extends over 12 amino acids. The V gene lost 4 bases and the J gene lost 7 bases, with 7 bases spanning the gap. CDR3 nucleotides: TGTGCCAGCAGTGGCATCGTCGGGGAGCTGTTTTTT. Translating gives CASSGIVGELFF. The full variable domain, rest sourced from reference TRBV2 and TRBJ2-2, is EPEVTQTPSHQVTQMGQEVILRCVPISNHLYFYWYRQILGQKVEFLVSFYNNEISEKSEIFDDQFSVERPDGSNFTLKIRSTKLEDSAMYFCASSGIVGELFFGEGSRLTVL.

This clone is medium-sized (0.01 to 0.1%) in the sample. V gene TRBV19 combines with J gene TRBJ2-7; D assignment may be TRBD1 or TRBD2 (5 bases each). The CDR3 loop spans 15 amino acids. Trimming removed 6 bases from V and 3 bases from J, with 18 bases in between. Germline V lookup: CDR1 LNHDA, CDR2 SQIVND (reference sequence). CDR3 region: CASSPGPGAHYEQYF. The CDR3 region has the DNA TGTGCCAGTAGCCCAGGGCCCGGGGCCCACTACGAGCAGTACTTC.

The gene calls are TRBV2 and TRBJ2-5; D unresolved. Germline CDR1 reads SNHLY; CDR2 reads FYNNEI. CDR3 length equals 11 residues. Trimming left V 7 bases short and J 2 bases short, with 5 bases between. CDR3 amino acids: CASILQETQYF. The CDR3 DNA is TGTGCCAGCATTCTACAAGAGACCCAGTACTTC. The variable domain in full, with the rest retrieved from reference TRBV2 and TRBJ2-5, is EPEVTQTPSHQVTQMGQEVILRCVPISNHLYFYWYRQILGQKVEFLVSFYNNEISEKSEIFDDQFSVERPDGSNFTLKIRSTKLEDSAMYFCASILQETQYFGPGTRLLVL.

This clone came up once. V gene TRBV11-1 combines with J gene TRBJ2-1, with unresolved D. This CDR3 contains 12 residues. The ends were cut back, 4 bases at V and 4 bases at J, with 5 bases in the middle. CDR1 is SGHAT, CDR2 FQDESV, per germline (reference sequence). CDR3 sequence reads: CASSYEYNEQFF. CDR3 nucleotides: TGTGCCAGCAGCTATGAGTACAATGAGCAGTTCTTC.

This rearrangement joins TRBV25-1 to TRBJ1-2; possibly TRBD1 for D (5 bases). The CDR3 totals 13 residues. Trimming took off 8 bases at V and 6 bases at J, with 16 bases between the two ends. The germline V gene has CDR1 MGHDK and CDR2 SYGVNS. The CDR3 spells CASPRSRDNGYTF. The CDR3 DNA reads TGTGCCAGCCCCCGGAGCAGGGATAATGGCTACACCTTC.

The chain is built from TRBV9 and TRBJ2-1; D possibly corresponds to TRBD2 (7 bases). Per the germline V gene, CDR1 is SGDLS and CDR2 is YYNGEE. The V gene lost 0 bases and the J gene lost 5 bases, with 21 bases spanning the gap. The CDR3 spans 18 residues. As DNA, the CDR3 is TGTGCCAGCAGCGTAGGTCTGGGGGCGAAGCGGGACCACAATGAGCAGTTCTTC. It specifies CASSVGLGAKRDHNEQFF.

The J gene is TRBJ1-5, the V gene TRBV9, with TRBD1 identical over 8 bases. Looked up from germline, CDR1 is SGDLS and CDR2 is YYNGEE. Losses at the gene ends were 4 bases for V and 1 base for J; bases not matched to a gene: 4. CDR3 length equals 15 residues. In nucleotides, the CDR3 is TGTGCCAGCAGCCCCCAGGGGGCGAGCAATCAGCCCCAGCATTTT. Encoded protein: CASSPQGASNQPQHF. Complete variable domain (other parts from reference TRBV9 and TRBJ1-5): DSGVTQTPKHLITATGQRVTLRCSPRSGDLSVYWYQQSLDQGLQFLIQYYNGEERAKGNILERFSAQQFPDLHSELNLSSLELGDSALYFCASSPQGASNQPQHFGDGTRLSIL.

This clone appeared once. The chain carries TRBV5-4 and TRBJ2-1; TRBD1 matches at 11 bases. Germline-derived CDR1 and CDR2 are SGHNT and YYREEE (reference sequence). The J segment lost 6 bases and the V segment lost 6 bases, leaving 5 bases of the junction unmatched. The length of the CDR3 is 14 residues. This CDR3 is CASKGQGVVNEQFF. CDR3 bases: TGTGCCAGCAAGGGACAGGGGGTGGTCAATGAGCAGTTCTTC.

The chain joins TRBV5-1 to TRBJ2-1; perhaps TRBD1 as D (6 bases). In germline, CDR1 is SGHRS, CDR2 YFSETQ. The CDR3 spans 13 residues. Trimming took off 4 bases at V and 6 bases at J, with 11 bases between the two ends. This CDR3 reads CASSIGQPNEQFF. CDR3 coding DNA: TGCGCCAGCAGCATAGGACAGCCCAATGAGCAGTTCTTC.